Described below is a single TCR beta chain sequence and its context. This sample was taken from a study of blood T cell repertoires in COVID-19. About the research overall: Donors in the United States, Italy and Spain gave samples during acute or convalescent COVID-19. PBMCs, B-cell-depleted T cells, or T cells were the source of the cDNA or gDNA that made up the material.

As originally analysed: Reference gene primer amplification gave estimated nucleated cell counts. Produced via immunoSEQ multiplex PCR; TCRdb's table is partial and in-frame only. That table supplies the V and J calls and clone size; D and trimming were determined from the DNA. This table holds fewer than 15,000 clones, over 75% found once. V lost 4 bases, J lost 1 base, and 5 bases stayed unmatched. This CDR3 is 15 amino acids long. Per the germline V gene, CDR1 is SGDLS and CDR2 is YYNGEE. This TCR was sampled from an elderly man with acute or convalescent COVID-19. The sample consisted of peripheral blood. This rearrangement joins TRBV9 to TRBJ1-1, with 9 bases fitting TRBD1. CDR3 DNA: TGTGCCAGCAGCCCAAACAGGGGGCCGAACACTGAAGCTTTCTTT. This gives the protein CASSPNRGPNTEAFF.